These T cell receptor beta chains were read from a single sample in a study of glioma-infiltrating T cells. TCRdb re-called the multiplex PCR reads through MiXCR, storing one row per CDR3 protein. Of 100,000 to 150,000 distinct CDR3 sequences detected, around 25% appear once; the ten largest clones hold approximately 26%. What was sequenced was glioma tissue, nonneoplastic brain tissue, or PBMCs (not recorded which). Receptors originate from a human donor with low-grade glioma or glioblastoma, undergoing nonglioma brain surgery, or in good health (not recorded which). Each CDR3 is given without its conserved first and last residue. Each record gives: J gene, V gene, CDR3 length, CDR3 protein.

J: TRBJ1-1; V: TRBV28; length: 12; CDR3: ASSLGGTVAEAF
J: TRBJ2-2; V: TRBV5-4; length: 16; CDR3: ASSLVPAGGLGTGELF
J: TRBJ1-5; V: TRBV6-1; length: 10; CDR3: ASRDTDQPQH
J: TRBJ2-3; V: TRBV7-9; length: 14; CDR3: ASSLASGGRTDTQY
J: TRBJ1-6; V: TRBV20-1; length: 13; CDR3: SATGQSPYNSPLH
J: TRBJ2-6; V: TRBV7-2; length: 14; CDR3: ASSLVGGIGANVLT
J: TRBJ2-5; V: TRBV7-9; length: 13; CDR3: ASSWDRDAQETQY
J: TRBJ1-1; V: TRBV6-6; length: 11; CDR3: ASSYSFYSEAF
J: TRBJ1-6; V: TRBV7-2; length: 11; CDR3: ATRTAYNSPLH
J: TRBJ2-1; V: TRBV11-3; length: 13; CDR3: ASSLVGQGFNEQF
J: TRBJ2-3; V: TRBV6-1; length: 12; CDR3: ASRFGPHTDTQY
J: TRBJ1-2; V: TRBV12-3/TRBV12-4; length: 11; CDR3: ASSFAQNYGYT
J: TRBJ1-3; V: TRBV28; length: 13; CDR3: ASSLLGTPGNTIY
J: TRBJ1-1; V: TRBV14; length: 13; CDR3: ASSPKRHTWTEAF
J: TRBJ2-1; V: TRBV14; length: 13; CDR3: ASSQARLWSDEQF
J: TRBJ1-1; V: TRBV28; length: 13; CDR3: ASSPDRGRHTEAF
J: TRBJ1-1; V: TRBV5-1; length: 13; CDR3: ASSLEGTANTEAF
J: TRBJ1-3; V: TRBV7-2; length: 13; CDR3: ASSAQPSSGNTIY
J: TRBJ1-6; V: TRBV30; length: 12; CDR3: AWRADRSGSPLH
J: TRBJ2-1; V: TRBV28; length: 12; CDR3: ASILSGGANVQF
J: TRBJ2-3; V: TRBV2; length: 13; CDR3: ASSVLAGSTDTQY
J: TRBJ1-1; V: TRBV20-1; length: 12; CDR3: SARDPTGSLEAF
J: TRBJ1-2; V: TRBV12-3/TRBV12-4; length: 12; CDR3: ASSTQGLMGGYT
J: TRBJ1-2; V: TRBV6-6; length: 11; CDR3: ASSYSRQRGYT
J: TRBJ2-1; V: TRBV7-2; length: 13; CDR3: ASSSRFRGHNEQF
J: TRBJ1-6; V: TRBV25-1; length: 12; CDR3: ASRADRGGSPLH
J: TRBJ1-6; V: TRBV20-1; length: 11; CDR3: SASVGRDSPLH
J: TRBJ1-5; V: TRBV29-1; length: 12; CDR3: SVAPEGRNQPQH
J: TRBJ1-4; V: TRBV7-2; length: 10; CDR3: ASSHAAEKLF
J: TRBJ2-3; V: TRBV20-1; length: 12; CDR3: SALGRPGTDTQY
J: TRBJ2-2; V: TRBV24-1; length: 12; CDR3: ATRGTANTGELF
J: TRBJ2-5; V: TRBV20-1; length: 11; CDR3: SATGVPSTTQY
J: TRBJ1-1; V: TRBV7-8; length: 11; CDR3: ASSLVPYTEAF
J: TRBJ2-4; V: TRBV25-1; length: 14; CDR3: ASSEYLGGTKNIQY
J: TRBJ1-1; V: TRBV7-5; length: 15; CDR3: ISVSEAYPAVYTEAF
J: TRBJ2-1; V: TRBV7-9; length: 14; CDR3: ASSLVWDRTYNEQL
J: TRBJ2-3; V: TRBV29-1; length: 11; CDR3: SVESPSSDTQY
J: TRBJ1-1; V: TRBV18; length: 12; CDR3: ASSPRQAYTEAF
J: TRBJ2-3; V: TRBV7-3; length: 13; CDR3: ASSLRPLPTDTQY
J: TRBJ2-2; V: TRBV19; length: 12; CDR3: ASSSGYNTGELF
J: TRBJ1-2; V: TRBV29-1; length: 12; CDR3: SVEGGRGNYGYT
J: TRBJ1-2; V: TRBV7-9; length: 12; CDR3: ASSLRTVPVGYT
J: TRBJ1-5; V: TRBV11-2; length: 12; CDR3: ASSPRTGNQPQH
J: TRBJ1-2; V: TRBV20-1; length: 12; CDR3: SARLTGQGYGYT
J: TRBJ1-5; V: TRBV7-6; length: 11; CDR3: ASSPGGGQPQH
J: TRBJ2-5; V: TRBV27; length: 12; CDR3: ASRPQGRKETQY
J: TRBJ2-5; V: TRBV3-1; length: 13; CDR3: ASSQVVQQRETQY
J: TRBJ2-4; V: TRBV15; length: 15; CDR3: ATSRDLGSGGKNIQY
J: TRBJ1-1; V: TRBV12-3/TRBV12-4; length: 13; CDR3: ASSLRGGYRNEAF
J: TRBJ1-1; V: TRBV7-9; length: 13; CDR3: ASSPFGGMNTEAF
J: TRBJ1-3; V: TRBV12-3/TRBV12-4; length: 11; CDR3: ASSLGGENTIY
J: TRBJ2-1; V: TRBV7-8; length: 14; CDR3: ASSYSTRYFDNEQF